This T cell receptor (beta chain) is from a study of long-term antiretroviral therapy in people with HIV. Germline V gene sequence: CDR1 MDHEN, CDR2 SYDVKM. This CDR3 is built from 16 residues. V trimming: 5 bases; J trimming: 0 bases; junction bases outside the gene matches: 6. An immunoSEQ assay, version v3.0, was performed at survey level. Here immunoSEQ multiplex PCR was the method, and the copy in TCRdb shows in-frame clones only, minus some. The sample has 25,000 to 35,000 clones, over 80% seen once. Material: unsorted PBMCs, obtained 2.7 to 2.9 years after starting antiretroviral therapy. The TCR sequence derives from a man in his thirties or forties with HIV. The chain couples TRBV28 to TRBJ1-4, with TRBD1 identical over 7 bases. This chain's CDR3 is CASSLPGTATNEKLFF. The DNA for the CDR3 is TGTGCCAGCAGTCTACCTGGGACAGCAACTAATGAAAAACTGTTTTTT.